These 27 T cell receptor beta chains share one sample of origin, sequenced in a study of T cell responses to AZD1222 COVID-19 vaccine. Profiled with immunoSEQ multiplex PCR; TCRdb holds only in-frame clones, not every one. The table records over 150,000 clones, about 92% of them present only once. The source material was peripheral blood, sampled on day 0 of MenACWY control vaccination. The receptors derive from an adult in good health.

This chain joins TRBV5-4 and TRBJ2-1, with 7 bases identical to TRBD2. Losses at the gene ends were 2 bases for V and 2 bases for J; bases not matched to a gene: 10. CDR3 length: 17 amino acids. Germline CDR1 and CDR2: SGHNT and YYREEE (reference sequence). The DNA for the CDR3 is TGTGCCAGCAGCTTCCAAAATAGCGGGCGTGCCTACAATGAGCAGTTCTTC. Translated, it gives CASSFQNSGRAYNEQFF.

The V gene is TRBV9, the J gene TRBJ2-2; TRBD2 matches 8 bases. The V segment lost 0 bases and the J segment 2 bases; nucleotides outside the gene matches: 3. Germline assignment: CDR1 SGDLS and CDR2 YYNGEE. This CDR3 is 16 amino acids long. CDR3 DNA sequence: TGTGCCAGCAGCGTAGTAAGCGGGAGCAACACCGGGGAGCTGTTTTTT. As protein: CASSVVSGSNTGELFF.

The chain employs TRBV19 and TRBJ1-2; 7 bases align to TRBD1. Trimming at V came to 6 bases and at J to 7 bases, leaving 14 bases not matched to a gene. Germline V gene sequence: CDR1 LNHDA, CDR2 SQIVND (reference sequence). The CDR3 length is 15 residues. The CDR3 is CASRARTGRIGGYTF. Here the CDR3 DNA reads TGTGCCAGTAGAGCCCGGACAGGAAGGATCGGTGGCTACACCTTC. The whole variable domain, filled in from reference TRBV19 and TRBJ1-2, reads DGGITQSPKYLFRKEGQNVTLSCEQNLNHDAMYWYRQDPGQGLRLIYYSQIVNDFQKGDIAEGYSVSREKKESFPLTVTSAQKNPTAFYLCASRARTGRIGGYTFGSGTRLTVV.

This chain uses TRBV4-3 with TRBJ1-5, with a tentative D call TRBD1 (6 bases). V was clipped by 0 bases and J by 4 bases, with 10 bases between them. From germline, CDR1 is LGHNA and CDR2 YSLEER. The CDR3 covers 15 residues. Here the CDR3 DNA reads TGCGCCAGCAGCCAAGATACAGGGACGAATCAGCCCCAGCATTTT. It is translated as CASSQDTGTNQPQHF.

The chain has TRBV4-1 and TRBJ1-4, with TRBD1 matching 7 bases. The V segment lost 4 bases and the J segment 5 bases; nucleotides outside the gene matches: 13. This CDR3 contains 17 residues. Germline CDR1 is MGHRA and CDR2 is YSYEKL. The CDR3 DNA sequence: TGCGCCAGCAGCCTAGTAGGCTCGGGACAGCTAAATGAAAAACTGTTTTTT. As protein: CASSLVGSGQLNEKLFF.

The chain's CDR3 is CASIRSKSGGGSEQYF. CDR3 in DNA: TGTGCCAGCATCCGTTCCAAGTCGGGGGGCGGGAGCGAGCAGTACTTC. V usage is TRBV7-2 and J usage is TRBJ2-7; tentative D call: TRBD2 (7 bases). The CDR3 spans 16 residues. The V end lost 7 bases, the J end lost 6 bases, and 25 bases lay between the germline ends. Germline values: CDR1 SGHTA, CDR2 FQGNSA.

CDR3 loop: CASSQQGLVSGELFF. Here the CDR3 DNA reads TGTGCCAGCAGCCAACAGGGGCTCGTCTCCGGGGAGCTGTTTTTT. The chain joins TRBV7-8 to TRBJ2-2; 7 bases map to TRBD1. Germline trimming cut 5 bases from V and 6 bases from J; bases unmatched to any gene: 9. The germline V gene has CDR1 SGHVS and CDR2 FQNEAQ. The CDR3 is 15 amino acids.

V usage is TRBV7-2 and J usage is TRBJ2-7, with 7 bases matching TRBD1. J was trimmed by 0 bases and V by 8 bases; bases with no gene match: 7. The CDR3 has 14 residues. The germline V gene has CDR1 SGHTA and CDR2 FQGNSA. The CDR3 region is CASQNRGSSYEQYF. The CDR3 DNA reads TGTGCCAGCCAGAACAGGGGAAGCTCCTACGAGCAGTACTTC.

The rearrangement uses TRBV27 and TRBJ1-4; tentatively, D is TRBD1 (6 bases). CDR3 length equals 16 residues. Trimming left V 4 bases short and J 8 bases short, with 20 bases between. Germline lookup yields CDR1 MNHEY and CDR2 SMNVEV (reference sequence). CDR3 residues: CASSSILGLRGEKLFF. In DNA form, the CDR3 reads TGTGCCAGCAGTTCAATCCTCGGACTGAGGGGGGAAAAACTGTTTTTT. Full variable domain (rest looked up from reference TRBV27 and TRBJ1-4): EAQVTQNPRYLITVTGKKLTVTCSQNMNHEYMSWYRQDPGLGLRQIYYSMNVEVTDKGDVPEGYKVSRKEKRNFPLILESPSPNQTSLYFCASSSILGLRGEKLFFGSGTQLSVL.

The chain couples TRBV4-3 to TRBJ2-1; 13 nucleotides line up with TRBD2. V gave up 1 base and J gave up 4 bases; unmatched junction bases: 4. This CDR3 is built from 17 residues. CDR1 is LGHNA, CDR2 YSLEER, per germline. The CDR3 DNA reads TGCGCCAGCAGCCAAGGCACTAGCGGGAGGGGATACAATGAGCAGTTCTTC. This gives the protein CASSQGTSGRGYNEQFF.

The V gene is TRBV28, the J gene TRBJ1-2; 7 bases align to TRBD1. The CDR3 extends over 15 amino acids. Trimming at V came to 10 bases and at J to 2 bases, leaving 13 bases not matched to a gene. Per the germline V gene, CDR1 is MDHEN and CDR2 is SYDVKM. CDR3 protein: CATRLTGDLNYGYTF. The CDR3 nucleotides read TGTGCCACCCGTCTCACAGGGGATCTCAACTATGGCTACACCTTC.

This clone has only one observation. The chain carries TRBV7-3 and TRBJ1-2, with 9 bases aligning to TRBD1. V shed 0 bases and J 7 bases; nucleotides not matched to a gene: 3. CDR1 is SGHTA and CDR2 is FQGTGA in the germline V gene. The CDR3 extends over 14 amino acids. The CDR3 DNA sequence: TGTGCCAGCAGCTTAACGGGACAGGGTCCTGGCTACACCTTC. This codes for CASSLTGQGPGYTF.

The rearrangement uses TRBV6-5 and TRBJ1-1; 7 bases are shared with TRBD1. After removal of 6 bases from V and 7 bases from J, the junction contained 8 bases not matched to a gene. The CDR3 covers 13 residues. Germline V gene data show CDR1 as MNHEY and CDR2 as SVGAGI. CDR3 residues: CASRNTGVGEAFF. The CDR3 DNA follows: TGTGCCAGCAGAAATACAGGGGTGGGTGAAGCTTTCTTT.

The chain carries TRBV25-1 and TRBJ1-2, with D unresolved. The CDR3 has 13 amino acids. The V end was cut by 4 bases, the J end by 8 bases, with 14 bases between. Germline V gene data show CDR1 as MGHDK and CDR2 as SYGVNS. The CDR3 reads CASSASGVGGYTF. CDR3 DNA: TGTGCCAGCAGTGCCAGCGGGGTTGGCGGCTACACCTTC.

Here the CDR3 reads CASSYEGAAIEQFF. In nucleotides, the CDR3 is TGTGCCAGCAGTTACGAGGGTGCCGCCATCGAGCAGTTCTTC. This chain connects TRBV6-5 to TRBJ2-1, with D possibly matching TRBD2 (5 bases). Germline CDR1 and CDR2: MNHEY and SVGAGI. This CDR3 has 14 residues. The V end was cut by 2 bases, the J end by 10 bases, with 15 bases between.

CDR3 DNA sequence: TGTGCCAGCGTTACTAGCGGGGGGCCGGATACGCAGTATTTT. It codes for CASVTSGGPDTQYF. The rearrangement uses TRBV6-5 and TRBJ2-3; 12 nucleotides match TRBD2. Germline-derived CDR1 and CDR2 are MNHEY and SVGAGI. Losses at the gene ends were 8 bases for V and 6 bases for J; bases not matched to a gene: 6. This CDR3 comprises 14 residues.

The chain links TRBV11-2 to TRBJ2-5; possibly TRBD1 or TRBD2 for D (6 bases each). Germline lookup yields CDR1 SGHAT and CDR2 FQNNGV. V lost 8 bases to trimming and J lost 3 bases, with 13 bases between them. This CDR3 region has 13 residues. The DNA for the CDR3 is TGTGCCAGCGGGGGCGGGGTGGAAGAGACCCAGTACTTC. Protein sequence: CASGGGVEETQYF.

The rearrangement links TRBV10-3 to TRBJ2-3; no reliable D call. This CDR3 contains 13 residues. From germline, CDR1 is ENHRY and CDR2 SYGVKD. The V gene lost 7 bases and the J gene lost 3 bases, with 11 bases spanning the gap. The CDR3 region has the DNA TGTGCCATCACCGAATATCGGACAGATACGCAGTATTTT. It is translated as CAITEYRTDTQYF.

The rearrangement joins TRBV28 to TRBJ1-2, with unresolved D. V shed 5 bases and J shed 4 bases, with 17 bases lying between them. The germline gives CDR1 MDHEN, CDR2 SYDVKM. CDR3 length equals 15 residues. The CDR3 spells CASSTTPNDVYGYTF. CDR3 nucleotides: TGTGCCAGCAGTACGACTCCCAACGACGTCTATGGCTACACCTTC.

This chain uses TRBV29-1 with TRBJ1-1, with D uncertain. The V gene's germline CDR1 is SQVTM and CDR2 ANQGSEA. The CDR3 covers 11 residues. V lost 4 bases and J 7 bases, leaving 10 bases between the germline ends. In DNA, the CDR3 is TGCAGCGTTGGGGGAGGGAATGAAGCTTTCTTT. Its protein is CSVGGGNEAFF.

This clone was detected once. J is TRBJ1-6 and V is TRBV25-1; D not certain. Looked up from germline, CDR1 is MGHDK and CDR2 is SYGVNS. CDR3 length: 14 amino acids. V was clipped by 4 bases and J by 8 bases, with 12 bases between them. In DNA form, the CDR3 reads TGTGCCAGCAGTGGGACCGTAAGGGATTCACCCCTCCACTTT. As protein: CASSGTVRDSPLHF.

This sequence joins TRBV7-6 and TRBJ2-1, with 13 bases that match TRBD2. Per the germline V gene, CDR1 is SGHVS and CDR2 is FNYEAQ. The CDR3 extends over 16 amino acids. V dropped 4 bases and J dropped 10; count of bases not matched to a gene: 10. CDR3 sequence (DNA): TGTGCCAGCAGCTCGAGCGGGACTAGCGGGACGTGGGAGCAGTTCTTC. As protein: CASSSSGTSGTWEQFF.

The genes are TRBV12-3 or TRBV12-4 and TRBJ2-7, with D perhaps TRBD1 (5 bases). V was shortened by 2 bases and J by 2 bases, with 7 bases between the two germline ends. The CDR3 loop spans 13 amino acids. The CDR3 DNA reads TGTGCCAGCAGTTTACAGGGCCCCTACGAGCAGTACTTC. This encodes CASSLQGPYEQYF.

V and J are TRBV6-5 and TRBJ1-6, with D tentatively TRBD1 (5 bases). This CDR3 is 15 amino acids long. Looked up from germline, CDR1 is MNHEY and CDR2 is SVGAGI. V was clipped by 5 bases and J by 9 bases, with 17 bases between them. The CDR3: CASSRSQGLTSPLHF. The CDR3 coding sequence is TGTGCCAGCAGTAGATCCCAGGGTCTGACTTCACCCCTCCACTTT.

The V and J genes are TRBV7-2 and TRBJ2-2, with D tentatively TRBD2 (5 bases). CDR1 is SGHTA and CDR2 is FQGNSA in the germline V gene. The V and J ends lost 3 bases and 0 bases respectively, with 5 bases between them. The CDR3 covers 14 residues. The CDR3 protein is CASSFSANTGELFF. CDR3 sequence (DNA): TGTGCCAGCAGCTTTAGCGCGAACACCGGGGAGCTGTTTTTT.

The rearrangement joins TRBV7-3 to TRBJ2-3; D call uncertain. Trimming removed 4 bases from V and 2 bases from J, with 7 bases in between. The germline V gene has CDR1 SGHTA and CDR2 FQGTGA. This CDR3 region has 13 residues. The chain's CDR3 is CASSSGPTDTQYF. CDR3 in DNA: TGTGCCAGCAGCTCCGGGCCCACAGATACGCAGTATTTT.

The chain combines TRBV9 with TRBJ1-2; unclear D gene. The V end was cut by 4 bases, the J end by 3 bases, with 10 bases between. The CDR3 is made up of 13 amino acids. Germline V lookup: CDR1 SGDLS, CDR2 YYNGEE. The CDR3 nucleotides read TGTGCCAGCAGCCTCGGCGGGCACTATGGCTACACCTTC. Its protein is CASSLGGHYGYTF.